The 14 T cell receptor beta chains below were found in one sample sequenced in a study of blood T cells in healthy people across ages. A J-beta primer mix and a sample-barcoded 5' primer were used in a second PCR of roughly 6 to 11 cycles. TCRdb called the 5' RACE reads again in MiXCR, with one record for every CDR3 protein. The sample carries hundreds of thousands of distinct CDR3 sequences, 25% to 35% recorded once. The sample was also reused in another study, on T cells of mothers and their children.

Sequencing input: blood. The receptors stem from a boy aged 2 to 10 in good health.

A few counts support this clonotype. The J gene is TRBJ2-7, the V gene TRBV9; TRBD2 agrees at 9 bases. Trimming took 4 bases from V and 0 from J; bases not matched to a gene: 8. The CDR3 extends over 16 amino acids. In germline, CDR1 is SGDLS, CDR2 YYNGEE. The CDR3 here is CASSPDSGSLSYEQYF. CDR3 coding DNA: TGTGCCAGCAGCCCCGATAGCGGGAGTCTCTCCTACGAGCAGTACTTC. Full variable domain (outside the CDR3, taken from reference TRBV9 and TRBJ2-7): DSGVTQTPKHLITATGQRVTLRCSPRSGDLSVYWYQQSLDQGLQFLIQYYNGEERAKGNILERFSAQQFPDLHSELNLSSLELGDSALYFCASSPDSGSLSYEQYFGPGTRLTVT.

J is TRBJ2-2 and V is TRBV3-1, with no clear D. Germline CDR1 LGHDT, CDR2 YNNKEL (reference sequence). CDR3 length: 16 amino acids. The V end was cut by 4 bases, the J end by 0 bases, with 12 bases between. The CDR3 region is CASSRQSHANTGELFF. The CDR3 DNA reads TGTGCCAGCAGCCGTCAATCCCACGCGAACACCGGGGAGCTGTTTTTT.

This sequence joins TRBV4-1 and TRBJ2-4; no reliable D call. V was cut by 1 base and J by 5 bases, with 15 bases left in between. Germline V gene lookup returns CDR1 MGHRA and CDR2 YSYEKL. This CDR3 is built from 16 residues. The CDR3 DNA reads TGCGCCAGCAGCCAAGTGGGTTTGATCACCCAAAACATTCAGTACTTC. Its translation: CASSQVGLITQNIQYF.

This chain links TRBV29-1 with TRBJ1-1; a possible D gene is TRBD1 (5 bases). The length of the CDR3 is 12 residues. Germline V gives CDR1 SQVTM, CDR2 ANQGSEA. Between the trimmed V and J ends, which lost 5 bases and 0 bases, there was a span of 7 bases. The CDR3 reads CSVPGLNTEAFF. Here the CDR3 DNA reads TGCAGCGTTCCAGGGCTGAACACTGAAGCTTTCTTT.

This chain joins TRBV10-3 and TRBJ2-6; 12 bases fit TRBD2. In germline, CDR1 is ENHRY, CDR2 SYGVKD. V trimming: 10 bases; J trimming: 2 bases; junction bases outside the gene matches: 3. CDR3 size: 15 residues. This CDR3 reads CATASGGAGANVLTF. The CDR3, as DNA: TGTGCCACCGCTAGCGGGGGGGCTGGGGCCAACGTCCTGACTTTC.

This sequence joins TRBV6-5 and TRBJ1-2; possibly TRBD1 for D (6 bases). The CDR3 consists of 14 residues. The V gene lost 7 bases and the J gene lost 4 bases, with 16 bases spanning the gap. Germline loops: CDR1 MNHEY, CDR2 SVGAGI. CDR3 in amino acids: CASTRKGELYGYTF. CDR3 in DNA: TGTGCCAGCACCAGGAAGGGGGAACTCTATGGCTACACCTTC.

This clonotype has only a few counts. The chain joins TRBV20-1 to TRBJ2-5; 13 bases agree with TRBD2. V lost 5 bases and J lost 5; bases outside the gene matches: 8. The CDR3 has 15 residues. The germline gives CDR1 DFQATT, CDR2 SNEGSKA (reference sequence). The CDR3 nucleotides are TGCAGTGCTGCTCGACTAGCGGGAGGACGTGAGACCCAGTACTTC. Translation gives CSAARLAGGRETQYF.

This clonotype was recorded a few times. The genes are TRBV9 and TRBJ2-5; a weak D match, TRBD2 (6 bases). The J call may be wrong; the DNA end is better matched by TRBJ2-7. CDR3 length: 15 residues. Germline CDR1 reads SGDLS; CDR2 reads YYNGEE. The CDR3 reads CASSLGTAAFDEQYF. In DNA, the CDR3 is TGTGCCAGCAGCCTTGGGACTGCCGCCTTCGACGAGCAGTACTTC.

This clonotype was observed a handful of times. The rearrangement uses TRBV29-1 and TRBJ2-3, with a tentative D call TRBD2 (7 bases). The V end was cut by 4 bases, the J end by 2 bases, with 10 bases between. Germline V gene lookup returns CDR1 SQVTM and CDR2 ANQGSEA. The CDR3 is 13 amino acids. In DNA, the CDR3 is TGCAGCGTTGGGCGGGGGCTCACAGATACGCAGTATTTT. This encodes CSVGRGLTDTQYF.

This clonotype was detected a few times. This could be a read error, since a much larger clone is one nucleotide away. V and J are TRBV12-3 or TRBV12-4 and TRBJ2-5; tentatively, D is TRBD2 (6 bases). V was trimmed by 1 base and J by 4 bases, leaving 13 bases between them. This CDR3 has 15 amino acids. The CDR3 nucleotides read TGTGCCAGCAGTTTAGAGGGAGGTGGTACAGAGACCCAGTACTTC. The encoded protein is CASSLEGGGTETQYF.

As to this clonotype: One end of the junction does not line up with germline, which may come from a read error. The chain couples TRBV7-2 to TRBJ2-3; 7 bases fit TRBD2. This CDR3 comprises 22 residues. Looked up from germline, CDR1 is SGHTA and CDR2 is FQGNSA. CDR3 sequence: CASSFTPGPVAGVPVGTDTQYF. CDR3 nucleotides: TGTGCCAGTAGCTTTACGCCGGGACCAGTGGCGGGAGTCCCTGTTGGCACAGATACGCAGTATTTT.

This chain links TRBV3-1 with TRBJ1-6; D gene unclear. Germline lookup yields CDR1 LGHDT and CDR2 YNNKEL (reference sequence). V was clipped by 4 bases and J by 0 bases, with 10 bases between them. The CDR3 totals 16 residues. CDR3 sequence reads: CASSPRAGSYNSPLHF. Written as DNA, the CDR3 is TGTGCCAGCAGCCCCCGCGCGGGCTCCTATAATTCACCCCTCCACTTT. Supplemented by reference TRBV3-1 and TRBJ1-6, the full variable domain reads DTAVSQTPKYLVTQMGNDKSIKCEQNLGHDTMYWYKQDSKKFLKIMFSYNNKELIINETVPNRFSPKSPDKAHLNLHINSLELGDSAVYFCASSPRAGSYNSPLHFGNGTRLTVT.

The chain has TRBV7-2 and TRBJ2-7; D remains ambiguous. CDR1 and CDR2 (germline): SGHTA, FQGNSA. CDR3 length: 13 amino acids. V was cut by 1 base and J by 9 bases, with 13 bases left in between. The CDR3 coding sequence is TGTGCCAGCAGCTTAGTTCGGGTAGGCGGGCAGTACTTC. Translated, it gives CASSLVRVGGQYF.

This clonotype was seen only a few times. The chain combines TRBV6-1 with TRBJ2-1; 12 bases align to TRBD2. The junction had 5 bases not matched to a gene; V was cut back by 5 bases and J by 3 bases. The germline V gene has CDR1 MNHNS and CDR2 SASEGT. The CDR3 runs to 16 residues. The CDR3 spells CASSLSSGRDYNEQFF. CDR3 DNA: TGTGCCAGCAGTCTTTCTAGCGGGAGGGACTACAATGAGCAGTTCTTC.